This T cell receptor beta chain was documented in a study of PD-1 blockade in classical Hodgkin lymphoma. Findings of the study overall: Repertoire differences lack defined causes, possibly disease activity or prior therapy. Newly diagnosed patients were reported to exhibit reduced baseline TCR diversity relative to healthy donors.

Noted time point: newly diagnosed, previously untreated cHL patient sample. From thawed PBMCs, CD4+ T cells were purified using magnetic negative selection. The authors used newly diagnosed, untreated classical Hodgkin lymphoma PBMCs as comparison. Generated by immunoSEQ multiplex PCR, the TCRdb table keeps only in-frame clones and is missing some. This sample has fewer than 40,000 clones, with roughly 91% found just once. The germline V and J ends were trimmed by 0 bases and 7 bases, with 16 bases remaining between them. The CDR3 consists of 16 residues. Germline CDR1 MNHEY, CDR2 SVGAGI. Worth noting for this clone: Its antigen is still unknown.

This sequence was found in a human donor with classical Hodgkin lymphoma. V and J are TRBV6-5 and TRBJ2-1, with D possibly being TRBD2 (8 bases). Source material: CD4+ T cells from blood. The DNA for the CDR3 is TGTGCCAGCAGTTACTCCGGTGTAGCGGGACAGAATGAGCAGTTCTTC. Translating gives CASSYSGVAGQNEQFF.